This TCR beta chain was identified during a study of response to subunit inactivated influenza vaccine. Broader study findings: Only a handful of new T cells, the authors suggested, are recruited with each seasonal influenza vaccination.

TCRdb passed the RT-PCR reads through MiXCR, listing each CDR3 protein once. Among under 200,000 distinct CDR3 sequences listed, 11% were seen once. Germline V CDR1 and CDR2: MDHEN, SYDVKM. Trimming removed 9 bases at V and 3 bases at J, with 18 bases between. CDR3 size: 14 residues. This clonotype was detected only a few times. What it binds is not known. Sample: non-naive T cells sorted from PBMCs, taken about 40 days after vaccination. The clonotype was recovered from a man aged 45-65 years who received an inactivated influenza vaccine. This sequence joins TRBV28 and TRBJ2-7, with D possibly matching TRBD1 (6 bases). The CDR3 DNA follows: TGTGCCAGTACAGGGCCTCAGAATCTCTACGAGCAGTACTTC. The encoded protein is CASTGPQNLYEQYF.